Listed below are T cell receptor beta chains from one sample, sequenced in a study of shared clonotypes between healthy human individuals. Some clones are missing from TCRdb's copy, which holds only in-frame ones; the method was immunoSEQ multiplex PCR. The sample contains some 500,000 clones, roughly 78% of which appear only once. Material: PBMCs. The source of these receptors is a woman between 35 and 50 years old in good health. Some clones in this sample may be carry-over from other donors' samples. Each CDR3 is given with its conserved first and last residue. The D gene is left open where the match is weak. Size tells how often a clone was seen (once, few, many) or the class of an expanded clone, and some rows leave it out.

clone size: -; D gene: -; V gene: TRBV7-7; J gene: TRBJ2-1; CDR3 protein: CASSTLDSPLFF; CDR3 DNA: TGTGCTAGCAGCACCCTAGACTCCCCTTTGTTCTTC
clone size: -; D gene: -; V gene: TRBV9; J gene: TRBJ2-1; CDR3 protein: CASSVEGGRSSYNEQFF; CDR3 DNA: TGTGCCAGCAGCGTAGAGGGAGGTCGGAGCTCCTACAATGAGCAGTTCTTC
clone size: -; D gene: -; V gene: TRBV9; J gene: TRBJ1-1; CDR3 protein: CASSVGAGDTEAFF; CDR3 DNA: TGTGCCAGCAGCGTAGGGGCAGGGGACACTGAAGCTTTCTTT
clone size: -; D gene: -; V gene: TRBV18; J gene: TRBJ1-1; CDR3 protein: CASSPPGGRSSTEAFF; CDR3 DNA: TGTGCCAGCTCACCACCGGGGGGGCGATCGAGCACTGAAGCTTTCTTT
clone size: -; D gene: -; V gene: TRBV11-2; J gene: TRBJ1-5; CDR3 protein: CASSSYSEQPQHF; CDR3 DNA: TGTGCCAGCAGCTCCTACAGCGAACAGCCCCAGCATTTT
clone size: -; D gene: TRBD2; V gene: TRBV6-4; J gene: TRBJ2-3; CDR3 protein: CASIRLGASGLSTDTQYF; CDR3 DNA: TGTGCCAGTATCAGACTCGGGGCTAGCGGACTCTCCACAGATACGCAGTATTTT
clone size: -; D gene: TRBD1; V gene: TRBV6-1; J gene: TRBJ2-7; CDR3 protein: CASSFDRAYEQYF; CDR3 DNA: TGTGCCAGCAGCTTTGACAGGGCCTACGAGCAGTACTTC
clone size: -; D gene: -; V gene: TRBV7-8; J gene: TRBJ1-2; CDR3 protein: CASSRSPTWNYGYTF; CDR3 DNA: TGTGCCAGCAGCCGGAGCCCTACCTGGAACTATGGCTACACCTTC
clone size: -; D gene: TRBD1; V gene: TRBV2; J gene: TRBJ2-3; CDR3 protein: CASSAQGTTDTQYF; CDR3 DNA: TGTGCCAGCAGTGCACAGGGGACCACAGATACGCAGTATTTT
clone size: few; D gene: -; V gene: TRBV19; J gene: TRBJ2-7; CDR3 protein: CASSFQWADGYEQYF; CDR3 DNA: TGTGCCAGTAGTTTTCAGTGGGCTGACGGATACGAGCAGTACTTC
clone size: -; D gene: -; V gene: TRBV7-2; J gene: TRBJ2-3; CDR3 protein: CASSNGRGDTQYF; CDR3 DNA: TGTGCCAGCAGCAACGGGAGAGGAGATACGCAGTATTTT
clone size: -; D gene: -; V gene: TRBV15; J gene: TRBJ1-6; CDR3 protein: CATSRDPDLNNSPLHF; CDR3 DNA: TGTGCCACCAGCAGAGACCCAGACCTAAATAATTCACCCCTCCACTTT
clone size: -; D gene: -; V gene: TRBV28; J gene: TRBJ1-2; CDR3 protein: CASSTGSNGYTF; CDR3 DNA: TGTGCCAGCAGTACAGGGAGCAATGGCTACACCTTC
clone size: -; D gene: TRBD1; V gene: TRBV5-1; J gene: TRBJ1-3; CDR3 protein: CASSVGTASGNTIYF; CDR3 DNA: TGCGCCAGCAGCGTCGGGACAGCCTCTGGAAACACCATATATTTT
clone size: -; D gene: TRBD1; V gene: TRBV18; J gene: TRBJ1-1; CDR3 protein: CASSLQQGGNTEAFF; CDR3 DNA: TGTGCCAGCTCACTCCAACAGGGGGGGAACACTGAAGCTTTCTTT
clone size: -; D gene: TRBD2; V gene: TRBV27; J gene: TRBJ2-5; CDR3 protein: CASSLGLAGETQYF; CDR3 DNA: TGTGCCAGCAGTTTAGGGCTAGCGGGAGAGACCCAGTACTTC
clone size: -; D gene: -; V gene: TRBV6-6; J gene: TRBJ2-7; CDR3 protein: CASSYGGQVFYEQYF; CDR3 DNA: TGTGCCAGCAGTTACGGGGGGCAAGTCTTCTACGAGCAGTACTTC
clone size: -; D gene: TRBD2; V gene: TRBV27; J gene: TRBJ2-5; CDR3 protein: CASSSLRLAGEETQYF; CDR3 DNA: TGTGCCAGCAGTTCCCTGCGACTAGCGGGAGAAGAGACCCAGTACTTC
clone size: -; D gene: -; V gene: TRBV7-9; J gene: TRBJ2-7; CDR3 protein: CASSLVSPEQYF; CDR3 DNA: TGTGCCAGCAGCTTGGTCTCCCCGGAGCAGTACTTC
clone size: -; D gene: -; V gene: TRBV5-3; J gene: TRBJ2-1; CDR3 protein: CARSLGKKFF; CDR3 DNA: TGTGCCAGAAGCTTGGGGAAAAAGTTCTTC
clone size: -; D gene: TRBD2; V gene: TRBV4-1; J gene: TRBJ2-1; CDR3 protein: CASSPRGTNNNEQFF; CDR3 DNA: TGCGCCAGCAGCCCCCGCGGGACTAATAACAATGAGCAGTTCTTC
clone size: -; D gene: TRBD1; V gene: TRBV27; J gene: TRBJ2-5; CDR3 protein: CASSLGQLGETQYF; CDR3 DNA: TGTGCCAGCAGTTTGGGACAGCTTGGGGAGACCCAGTACTTC
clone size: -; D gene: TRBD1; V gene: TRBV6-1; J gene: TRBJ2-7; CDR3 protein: CASSGDRGPYEQYF; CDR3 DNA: TGTGCCAGCAGTGGGGACAGGGGGCCTTACGAGCAGTACTTC
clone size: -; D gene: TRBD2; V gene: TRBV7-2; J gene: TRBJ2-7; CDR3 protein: CASRTRTSGSYEQYF; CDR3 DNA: TGTGCCAGCAGAACCAGGACTAGCGGATCCTACGAGCAGTACTTC
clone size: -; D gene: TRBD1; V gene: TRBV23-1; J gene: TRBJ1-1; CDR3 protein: CASSHRDRGLVAGTEAFF; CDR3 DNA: TGCGCCAGCAGTCATCGGGACAGGGGGCTTGTCGCTGGCACTGAAGCTTTCTTT